One and the same sample provided the 3 T cell receptor beta chains below, sequenced in a study of blood T cells in healthy people across ages. The use of a sample-barcoded 5' primer and a J-beta primer mix characterized a second PCR of roughly 6 to 11 cycles. Via MiXCR, TCRdb re-called the 5' RACE reads, giving one row per CDR3 protein. The data show hundreds of thousands of distinct CDR3 sequences, under 65% seen once. The sample taken for sequencing was blood. Source of these receptors: a man aged 55 to 70 in good health.

This clonotype came up a few times. This rearrangement joins TRBV12-3 or TRBV12-4 to TRBJ2-5; D is possibly TRBD1 or TRBD2 (5 bases each). The CDR3 totals 14 residues. Trimming left V 2 bases short and J 9 bases short, with 16 bases between. CDR3 sequence (DNA): TGTGCCAGCAGTTTACAGGGACCCGCGAGGGCCCAGTACTTC. Translation gives CASSLQGPARAQYF.

The V call is TRBV20-1, the J call TRBJ1-3; D ambiguous. The CDR3 is 12 amino acids. Germline-derived CDR1 and CDR2 are DFQATT and SNEGSKA (reference sequence). V lost 0 bases and J 9 bases, leaving 9 bases between the germline ends. The CDR3 DNA reads TGCAGTGCTAGAGAACATCGTGGCACCATATATTTT. The encoded protein is CSAREHRGTIYF.

This clonotype was seen a handful of times. This chain links TRBV5-1 with TRBJ1-2; 7 bases match TRBD1. Germline loops: CDR1 SGHRS, CDR2 YFSETQ. This CDR3 is 14 amino acids long. V dropped 3 bases and J dropped 5; count of bases not matched to a gene: 7. CDR3 loop: CASSSQQGRYGYTF. CDR3 DNA: TGCGCCAGCAGCTCGCAACAGGGGCGGTATGGCTACACCTTC. The full variable domain, rest sourced from reference TRBV5-1 and TRBJ1-2, is KAGVTQTPRYLIKTRGQQVTLSCSPISGHRSVSWYQQTPGQGLQFLFEYFSETQRNKGNFPGRFSGRQFSNSRSEMNVSTLELGDSALYLCASSSQQGRYGYTFGSGTRLTVV.